Listed below are T cell receptor beta chains from one sample, sequenced in a study of T-cell reconstitution after alpha-beta-depleted transplantation in children. TCRdb re-analysed the PCR reads in MiXCR, keeping a single row per CDR3 protein. Of over 200,000 distinct CDR3 sequences listed, under 8.5% are singletons. This specimen consisted of PBMCs, mostly from graft donor cells, obtained 360 days after TCRalphabeta/CD19-depleted stem cell transplant. These TCRs come from a male patient between 2 and 10 years old who had a stem cell transplant for acute myeloid leukemia, so the T cells may come from the graft donor. Each CDR3 is given with its conserved first and last residue. A D gene is named only where the DNA matches it firmly. Some rows have no size entry. The others give once, few or many, or a class for an expanded clone.

v_gene,len,d_gene,j_gene,abundance,CDR3aa,CDR3nt
TRBV4-1,17,TRBD1,TRBJ2-7,many,CASSQSSPTGEIREQYF,TGCGCCAGCAGCCAATCGTCCCCGACAGGGGAAATCCGCGAGCAGTACTTC
TRBV3-1,16,NA,TRBJ2-7,NA,CASSQVGDTPPYEQYF,TGTGCCAGCAGCCAAGTTGGGGACACGCCCCCCTACGAGCAGTACTTC
TRBV6-1,13,NA,TRBJ2-3,few,CASRNRGTDTQYF,TGTGCCAGCAGGAACAGGGGCACAGATACGCAGTATTTT
TRBV11-1,19,TRBD2,TRBJ2-1,few,CASSLALLAGEYGYNEQFF,TGTGCCAGCAGCTTAGCGCTACTAGCGGGAGAGTACGGATACAATGAGCAGTTCTTC
TRBV6-6,12,NA,TRBJ2-7,many,CASSYRTYEQYF,TGTGCCAGCAGTTACAGGACCTACGAGCAGTACTTC
TRBV6-5,15,TRBD2,TRBJ2-3,few,CASSLGLADPDTQYF,TGTGCCAGCAGTTTGGGACTAGCGGACCCAGATACGCAGTATTTT
TRBV12-3/TRBV12-4,15,TRBD1,TRBJ2-3,many,CASSLAGQGSDTQYF,TGTGCCAGCAGTTTAGCGGGACAGGGCTCGGATACGCAGTATTTT
TRBV12-3/TRBV12-4,16,NA,TRBJ2-2,NA,CASSFLASSNTGELFF,TGTGCCAGCAGTTTTCTCGCCTCTTCGAACACCGGGGAGCTGTTTTTT
TRBV5-1,13,NA,TRBJ2-1,many,CASSSTGPPLGFF,TGCGCCAGCAGCTCGACCGGGCCTCCCTTGGGGTTCTTC
TRBV20-1,14,TRBD2,TRBJ2-3,many,CSARDGVLADTQYF,TGCAGTGCTAGAGATGGGGTACTAGCGGATACGCAGTATTTT
TRBV7-9,13,TRBD1,TRBJ2-5,few,CASSLMTGGIQYF,TGTGCCAGCAGCCTCATGACAGGGGGCATCCAGTACTTC
TRBV29-1,16,TRBD2,TRBJ2-1,few,CSVAGTSGRLGNEQFF,TGCAGCGTGGCCGGGACTAGCGGGAGGCTAGGGAATGAGCAGTTCTTC
TRBV12-3/TRBV12-4,14,TRBD2,TRBJ2-7,many,CASSFSSGSYEQYF,TGTGCCAGCAGTTTCTCTAGCGGTTCCTACGAGCAGTACTTC
TRBV24-1,13,NA,TRBJ2-3,many,CATSDPHTDTQYF,TGTGCCACCAGTGACCCCCATACAGATACGCAGTATTTT
TRBV6-5,13,NA,TRBJ2-7,many,CASSYSQGYEQYF,TGTGCCAGCAGTTACTCCCAGGGCTACGAGCAGTACTTC
TRBV5-1,18,TRBD1,TRBJ2-3,NA,CASSLAPGTGISTDTQYF,TGCGCCAGCAGCTTGGCCCCCGGGACAGGGATTTCCACAGATACGCAGTATTTT
TRBV7-9,17,TRBD1,TRBJ2-1,NA,CASSSLADRALYNEQFF,TGTGCCAGCAGCTCCCTTGCGGACAGGGCCCTCTACAATGAGCAGTTCTTC
TRBV18,12,NA,TRBJ2-3,many,CASSPPGNTQYF,TGTGCCAGCTCACCGCCGGGAAATACGCAGTATTTT
TRBV29-1,10,NA,TRBJ1-2,NA,CSVELGGYTF,TGCAGCGTTGAACTAGGTGGCTACACCTTC
TRBV15,15,NA,TRBJ2-1,many,CATSRSGTSYNEQFF,TGTGCCACCAGCAGAAGCGGGACATCCTACAATGAGCAGTTCTTC
TRBV12-3/TRBV12-4,13,TRBD1,TRBJ2-7,many,CASSPDRGYEQYF,TGTGCCAGCAGCCCGGACAGGGGGTACGAGCAGTACTTC
TRBV12-5,16,NA,TRBJ2-1,NA,CASGLVFVGPGDEQFF,TGTGCTAGTGGTTTGGTTTTTGTGGGGCCAGGCGATGAGCAGTTCTTC
TRBV20-1,14,NA,TRBJ1-2,few,CGGRYTDNNYGYTF,TGCGGAGGGCGGTACACCGATAACAACTATGGCTACACCTTC